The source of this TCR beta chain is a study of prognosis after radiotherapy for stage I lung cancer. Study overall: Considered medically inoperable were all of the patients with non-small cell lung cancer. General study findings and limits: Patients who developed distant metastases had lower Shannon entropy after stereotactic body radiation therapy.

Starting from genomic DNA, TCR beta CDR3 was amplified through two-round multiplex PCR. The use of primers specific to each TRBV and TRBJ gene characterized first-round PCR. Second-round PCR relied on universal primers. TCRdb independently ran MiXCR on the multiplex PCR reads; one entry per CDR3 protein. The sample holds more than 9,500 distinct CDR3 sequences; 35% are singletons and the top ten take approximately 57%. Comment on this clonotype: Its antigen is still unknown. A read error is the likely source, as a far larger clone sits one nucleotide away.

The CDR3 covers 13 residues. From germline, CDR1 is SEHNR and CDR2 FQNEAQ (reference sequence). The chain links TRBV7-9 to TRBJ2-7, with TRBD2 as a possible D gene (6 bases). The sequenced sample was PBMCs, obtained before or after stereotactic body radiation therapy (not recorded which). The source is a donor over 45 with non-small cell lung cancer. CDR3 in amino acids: CAISLTSFHEQYF. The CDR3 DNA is TGTGCCATCAGCCTCACTAGCTTCCACGAGCAGTACTTC. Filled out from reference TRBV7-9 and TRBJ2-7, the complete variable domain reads DTGVSQNPRHKITKRGQNVTFRCDPISEHNRLYWYRQTLGQGPEFLTYFQNEAQLEKSRLLSDRFSAERPKGSFSTLEIQRTEQGDSAMYLCAISLTSFHEQYFGPGTRLTVT.